Following are 7 T cell receptor beta chains from one sample sequenced in a study of blood T cell repertoires in COVID-19. Assay used: immunoSEQ multiplex PCR; TCRdb lists only in-frame clones, some missing. The sample contains roughly 170,000 clones, around 83% of which appear only once. The sequencing sample was made of PBMCs or T cells enriched from blood (not recorded which). These receptor sequences come from a woman between 50 and 59 years old in a cohort exposed to, infected with or recovered from COVID-19 (not recorded which).

J is TRBJ2-7 and V is TRBV27; 7 bases fit TRBD1. V trimming: 6 bases; J trimming: 3 bases; junction bases outside the gene matches: 5. CDR1 and CDR2 from the germline V gene are MNHEY and SMNVEV (reference sequence). There are 13 residues in the CDR3. The DNA of the CDR3 is TGTGCCAGCAGGAGAACAGGGGACTACGAGCAGTACTTC. Translating gives CASRRTGDYEQYF.

The chain combines TRBV2 with TRBJ1-2; D perhaps matches TRBD1 (6 bases). Germline CDR1 is SNHLY and CDR2 is FYNNEI. This CDR3 is 14 amino acids long. V lost 6 bases and J 7 bases, leaving 18 bases between the germline ends. The CDR3 reads CASSEGQLRGGYTF. The CDR3 DNA follows: TGTGCCAGCAGCGAGGGACAATTAAGGGGTGGCTACACCTTC.

V gene TRBV9 combines with J gene TRBJ2-4; tentative D call: TRBD2 (5 bases). The CDR3 sequence is 14 residues long. Trimming stripped 0 bases from V and 4 bases from J, with 8 bases between. The germline V gene has CDR1 SGDLS and CDR2 YYNGEE. The CDR3 reads CASSVGRGKNIQYF. The CDR3 nucleotides are TGTGCCAGCAGCGTAGGGAGAGGGAAAAACATTCAGTACTTC.

V and J are TRBV7-9 and TRBJ2-3, with 9 nucleotides matching TRBD2. Germline V gene sequence: CDR1 SEHNR, CDR2 FQNEAQ (reference sequence). This CDR3 region has 18 residues. V was pared by 5 bases and J by 2 bases, with 14 bases of the junction left unmatched. The CDR3 nucleotides read TGTGCCAGCAGCCCGGGAAGGCAGCGGGGGGCTGCCACAGATACGCAGTATTTT. Amino acids: CASSPGRQRGAATDTQYF.

The CDR3 loop reads CASSPRLLNNEQFF. Here the CDR3 DNA reads TGTGCCAGCTCACCACGACTACTAAACAATGAGCAGTTCTTC. V usage is TRBV18 and J usage is TRBJ2-1, with D perhaps TRBD2 (5 bases). Germline assignment: CDR1 KGHSH and CDR2 LQKENI. The CDR3 is 14 amino acids. V lost 1 base, J lost 5 bases, and 9 bases lay in between.

This chain joins TRBV10-3 and TRBJ2-1; no clear D gene. In germline, CDR1 is ENHRY, CDR2 SYGVKD. The CDR3 runs 17 residues. V shed 2 bases and J shed 0 bases, with 14 bases lying between them. CDR3 nucleotides: TGTGCCATCAGTGAGATTGGCAGACAAAGCTCCTACAATGAGCAGTTCTTC. It encodes CAISEIGRQSSYNEQFF.

V gene TRBV6-6 combines with J gene TRBJ2-2; 7 nucleotides agree with TRBD2. The germline V gene encodes CDR1 MNHNY and CDR2 SVGAGI (reference sequence). V gave up 5 bases and J gave up 5 bases; unmatched junction bases: 11. The CDR3 has 16 amino acids. The CDR3 region has the DNA TGTGCCAGCAGTCTTACTAGCGCCTCGAGTACCGGGGAGCTGTTTTTT. Its translation: CASSLTSASSTGELFF.